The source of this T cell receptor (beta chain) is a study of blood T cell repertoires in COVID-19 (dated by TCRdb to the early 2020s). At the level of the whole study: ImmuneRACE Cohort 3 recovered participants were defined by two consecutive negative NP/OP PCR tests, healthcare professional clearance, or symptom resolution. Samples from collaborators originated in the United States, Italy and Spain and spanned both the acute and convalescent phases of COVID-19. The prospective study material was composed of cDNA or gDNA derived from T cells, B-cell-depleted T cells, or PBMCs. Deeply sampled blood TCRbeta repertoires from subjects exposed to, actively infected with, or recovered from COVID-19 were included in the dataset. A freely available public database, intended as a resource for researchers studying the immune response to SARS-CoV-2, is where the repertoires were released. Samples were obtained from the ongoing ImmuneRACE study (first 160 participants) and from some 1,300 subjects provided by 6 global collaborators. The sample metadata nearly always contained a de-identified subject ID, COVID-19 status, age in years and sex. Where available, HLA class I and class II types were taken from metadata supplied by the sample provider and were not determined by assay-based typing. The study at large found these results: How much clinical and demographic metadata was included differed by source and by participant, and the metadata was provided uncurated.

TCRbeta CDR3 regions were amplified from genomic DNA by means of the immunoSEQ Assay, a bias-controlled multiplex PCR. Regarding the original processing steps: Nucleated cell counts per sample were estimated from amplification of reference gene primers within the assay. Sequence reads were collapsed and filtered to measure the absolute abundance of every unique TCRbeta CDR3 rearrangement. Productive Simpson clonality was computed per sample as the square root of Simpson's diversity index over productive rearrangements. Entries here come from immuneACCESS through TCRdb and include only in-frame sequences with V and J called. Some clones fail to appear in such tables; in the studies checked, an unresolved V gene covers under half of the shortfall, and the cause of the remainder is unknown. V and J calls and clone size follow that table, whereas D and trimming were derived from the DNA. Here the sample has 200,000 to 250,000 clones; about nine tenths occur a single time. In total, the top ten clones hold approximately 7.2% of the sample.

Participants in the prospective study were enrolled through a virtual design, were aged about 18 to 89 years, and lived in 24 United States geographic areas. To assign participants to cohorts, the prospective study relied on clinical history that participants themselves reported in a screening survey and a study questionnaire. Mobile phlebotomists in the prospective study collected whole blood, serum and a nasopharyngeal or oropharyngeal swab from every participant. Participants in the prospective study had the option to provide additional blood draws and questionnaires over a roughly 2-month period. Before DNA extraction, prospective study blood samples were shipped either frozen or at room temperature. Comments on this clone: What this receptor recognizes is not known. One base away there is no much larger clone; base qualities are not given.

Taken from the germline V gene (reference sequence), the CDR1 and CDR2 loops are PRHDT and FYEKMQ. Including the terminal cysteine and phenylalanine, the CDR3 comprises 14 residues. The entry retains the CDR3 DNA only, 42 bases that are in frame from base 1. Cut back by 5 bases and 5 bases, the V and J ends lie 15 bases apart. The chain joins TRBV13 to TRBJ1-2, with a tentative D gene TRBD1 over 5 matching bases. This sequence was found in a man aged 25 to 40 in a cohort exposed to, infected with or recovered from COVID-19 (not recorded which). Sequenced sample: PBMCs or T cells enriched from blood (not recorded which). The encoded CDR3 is CASSAGQAVYGYTF. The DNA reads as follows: TGTGCCAGCAGCGCGGGGCAGGCAGTGTATGGCTACACCTTC. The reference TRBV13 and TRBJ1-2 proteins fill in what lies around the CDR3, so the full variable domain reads AAGVIQSPRHLIKEKRETATLKCYPIPRHDTVYWYQQGPGQDPQFLISFYEKMQSDKGSIPDRFSAQQFSDYHSELNMSSLELGDSALYFCASSAGQAVYGYTFGSGTRLTVV.